Listed below are T cell receptor beta chains from one sample, sequenced in a study of cytomegalovirus exposure and HLA in healthy donors. Clones were read by immunoSEQ multiplex PCR, and TCRdb kept only the in-frame ones, dropping some. The table lists around 63,000 clones, around 85% of them singletons. Material for sequencing was PBMCs. All receptors derive from a woman aged 25 to 39 in good health and CMV-seronegative. The CDR3 runs from the conserved cysteine through the conserved F or W. D genes are given only for firm matches. Size is omitted from some rows. Given values are once, few, many or a class for expanded clones.

- 17 TRBJ2-7 TRBV11-2 - CASSTYTRLVGTYEQYF TGTGCCAGCAGCACTTATACACGACTAGTGGGGACCTACGAGCAGTACTTC
- 14 TRBJ1-1 TRBV7-8 TRBD1 CASSDGQGGPEAFF TGTGCCAGCAGCGATGGACAGGGAGGGCCTGAAGCTTTCTTT
- 11 TRBJ2-1 TRBV6-6 - CASRTNNEQFF TGTGCCAGCAGGACAAACAATGAGCAGTTCTTC
- 16 TRBJ2-3 TRBV7-9 - CASSSAGEVQGYTQYF TGTGCCAGCAGCTCAGCTGGTGAGGTCCAGGGGTATACGCAGTATTTT
- 17 TRBJ2-2 TRBV4-3 TRBD2 CASSHSVGGEDTGELFF TGCGCCAGCAGCCATTCCGTGGGGGGGGAGGACACCGGGGAGCTGTTTTTT
once 13 TRBJ1-2 TRBV28 - CASSLSQGYGYTF TGTGCCAGCAGTTTAAGCCAGGGGTATGGCTACACCTTC
- 16 TRBJ1-4 TRBV15 TRBD1 CATSRFPGTGTEKLFF TGTGCCACCAGCAGGTTCCCCGGGACAGGGACTGAAAAACTGTTTTTT
- 12 TRBJ2-2 TRBV7-8 - CASSLNTGELFF TGTGCCAGCAGCCTTAACACCGGGGAGCTGTTTTTT
- 16 TRBJ2-3 TRBV19 TRBD2 CASSIELAHSTDTQYF TGTGCCAGTAGTATAGAACTAGCGCATAGCACAGATACGCAGTATTTT
- 15 TRBJ1-6 TRBV21-1 - CASLTGQARNSPLHF TGTGCCAGCCTCACCGGACAGGCGAGAAATTCACCCCTCCACTTT
- 14 TRBJ2-5 TRBV11-2 TRBD1 CASSPGQGQETQYF TGTGCCAGCAGCCCAGGACAGGGCCAAGAGACCCAGTACTTC
- 15 TRBJ1-1 TRBV11-3 TRBD1 CASSLSGQGGTEAFF TGTGCCAGCAGCCTCTCGGGACAGGGCGGCACTGAAGCTTTCTTT
- 15 TRBJ1-2 TRBV19 - CASSPGRGDNYGYTF TGTGCCAGTAGTCCTGGGAGGGGAGATAACTATGGCTACACCTTC
- 16 TRBJ1-2 TRBV19 - CASSTLTGTTNYGYTF TGTGCCAGTAGTACCCTGACCGGGACAACTAACTATGGCTACACCTTC
- 13 TRBJ2-2 TRBV7-9 - CASRSRNTGELFF TGTGCCAGCAGGAGTAGGAACACCGGGGAGCTGTTTTTT
- 12 TRBJ2-1 TRBV25-1 TRBD1 CASQNPGQGQFF TGTGCCAGCCAGAACCCGGGACAGGGGCAGTTCTTC
- 15 TRBJ2-1 TRBV7-3 TRBD2 CASSLSLSGRGEQFF TGTGCCAGCAGCTTAAGCTTGAGCGGGAGGGGGGAGCAGTTCTTC